The rows below give T cell receptor beta chains drawn from one sample of a study of control samples from healthy donors and cancer patients. This table comes from immunoSEQ multiplex PCR, and its TCRdb copy is limited to in-frame clones, with some not included. The sample holds 60,000 to 100,000 clones, about 88% seen once. Sequencing was carried out using blood. These receptors were collected from a man aged 45-65 years in good health. Each CDR3 is given with its conserved first and last residue. D genes are given only for firm matches. Expanded clones get a size class; other rows say once, few or many, or leave the size out.

D	V	J	size	DNA	CDR3
TRBD2	TRBV29-1	TRBJ2-2	.	TGCAGCGTTGAATTAGCGGGAGTGAACACCGGGGAGCTGTTTTTT	CSVELAGVNTGELFF
TRBD2	TRBV5-1	TRBJ2-4	.	TGCGCCAGCAGCGAGGGACTAGCGGGCCCCGGGTACTTC	CASSEGLAGPGYF
TRBD2	TRBV19	TRBJ2-3	.	TGTGCCAGTAGTAGCCCCGGGTCTAGCGGGGGACGGACAGATACGCAGTATTTT	CASSSPGSSGGRTDTQYF
.	TRBV11-2	TRBJ2-5	.	TGTGCCAGCAGCTTATTCGGGGGGCCGGAGACCCAGTACTTC	CASSLFGGPETQYF
.	TRBV7-9	TRBJ2-5	.	TGTGCCAGCAGCCCCTCAGGGTACCAAGAGACCCAGTACTTC	CASSPSGYQETQYF
.	TRBV20-1	TRBJ1-2	.	TGCAGTGCTTGGGGGTCTAAGGGCTACACCTTC	CSAWGSKGYTF
.	TRBV5-6	TRBJ1-5	once	TGTGCCAGCAGCTTGTGGACACCGGCCCGTCAGCCCCAGCATTTT	CASSLWTPARQPQHF
TRBD2	TRBV5-6	TRBJ2-3	.	TGTGCCAGCAGCTTGACGATAGCGGGGGGACGAATCACAGATACGCAGTATTTT	CASSLTIAGGRITDTQYF
.	TRBV7-2	TRBJ1-2	.	TGTGCCAGCAGCTTAGGAACGGGGGGCAGGGGCTATGGCTACACCTTC	CASSLGTGGRGYGYTF
.	TRBV13	TRBJ2-7	.	TGTGCCAGCACCCACCGTCATGGCGAGCAGTACTTC	CASTHRHGEQYF
.	TRBV7-2	TRBJ1-6	.	TGTGCCAGCAGCTTAGATATAAGGGGCTCATATAATTCACCCCTCCACTTT	CASSLDIRGSYNSPLHF
.	TRBV3-1/TRBV3-2	TRBJ1-1	.	TGTGCCAGCAGCCAAAGATCGGGGGCCAGCACTGAAGCTTTCTTT	CASSQRSGASTEAFF
TRBD1	TRBV5-4	TRBJ2-1	.	TGTGCCAGCAGCAAACGATTGGGACAGGGGGTAGGTAATGAGCAGTTCTTC	CASSKRLGQGVGNEQFF
.	TRBV5-4	TRBJ2-2	.	TGTGCCAGCACTTCAGGGGGGGGCGCCGGGGAGCTGTTTTTT	CASTSGGGAGELFF
.	TRBV2	TRBJ1-1	.	TGTGCCAGCCGGAGTTTCGGGAACACTGAAGCTTTCTTT	CASRSFGNTEAFF
.	TRBV11-2	TRBJ2-7	once	TGTGCCAGCAGCTTAGGACACACCGCCTACGAGCAGTACTTC	CASSLGHTAYEQYF
.	TRBV9	TRBJ2-5	.	TGTGCCAGCAGCGTACCCACCCGGGGAGAGACCCAGTACTTC	CASSVPTRGETQYF
TRBD2	TRBV5-6	TRBJ2-5	.	TGTGCCAGCAGCTATCTAGCGGGGGTACAAGAGACCCAGTACTTC	CASSYLAGVQETQYF
.	TRBV7-2	TRBJ2-5	few	TGTGCCAGCAGCTCTGCCGGGCAGACCCAGTACTTC	CASSSAGQTQYF
TRBD1	TRBV7-2	TRBJ1-2	.	TGTGCCAGCAGCCGGGGACAGGGGGCGGAACTGTATTGGAGTGGCTACACCTTC	CASSRGQGAELYWSGYTF
TRBD2	TRBV5-6	TRBJ2-2	.	TGTGCCAGCAGCTTGGGAGCGGGGGGCACCGGGGAGCTGTTTTTT	CASSLGAGGTGELFF
TRBD1	TRBV2	TRBJ1-1	.	TGTGCCAGCAGGGGCCGACAGGGGCTTGAAGCTTTCTTT	CASRGRQGLEAFF
.	TRBV9	TRBJ1-5	.	TGTGCCAGCAGCCGGACCGATCAAAGACCCCTCGCCGAGCCCCAGCATTTT	CASSRTDQRPLAEPQHF
TRBD1	TRBV7-9	TRBJ2-7	few	TGTGCCAGCAGCTTAGACGCACAGGGGGCGGGGGAGCAGTACTTC	CASSLDAQGAGEQYF
.	TRBV7-2	TRBJ1-4	.	TGTGCCAGCAGCCCCAACCTTGTAAGGCAGTATGAAAAACTGTTTTTT	CASSPNLVRQYEKLFF
TRBD1	TRBV3-1/TRBV3-2	TRBJ2-7	.	TGTGCCAGCAGCCGGTGGACAGGGATCGAGCAGTACTTC	CASSRWTGIEQYF
.	TRBV19	TRBJ2-7	.	TGTGCCAGTAAAGACCCAGGGGTCTACGAGCAGTACTTC	CASKDPGVYEQYF
.	TRBV20-1	TRBJ2-3	once	TGCAGTGCTACTGATGAAGCGGGGACATCCAGTACGCAGTATTTT	CSATDEAGTSSTQYF
.	TRBV7-9	TRBJ1-1	.	TGTGCCAACGGTGAAGGAGCTACCACTGAAGCTTTCTTT	CANGEGATTEAFF
.	TRBV6-6	TRBJ2-1	.	TGTGCCAGCAGGGACCCGGGACGGGGGACCTACAATGAGCAGTTCTTC	CASRDPGRGTYNEQFF
TRBD2	TRBV6-1	TRBJ2-3	once	TGTGCCAGCAGTGAAGCAGGCCAGCGGGGGCGGGTAGATACGCAGTATTTT	CASSEAGQRGRVDTQYF
TRBD1	TRBV9	TRBJ2-3	.	TGTGCCAGCAGCGCCGGACAGGGAGCAGATACGCAGTATTTT	CASSAGQGADTQYF
.	TRBV21-1	TRBJ2-2	once	TGTGCCAGCAGCAAAGCAGCCCGAGACAGGACAACCGGGGAGCTGTTTTTT	CASSKAARDRTTGELFF
.	TRBV7-2	TRBJ2-2	.	TGTGCCAGCAGCTCGGACCCTGAGGGAGCGAACACCGGGGAGCTGTTTTTT	CASSSDPEGANTGELFF
TRBD1	TRBV10-3	TRBJ1-2	.	TGTGCCATCAGGGGGACAGGTGGCTATGGCTACACCTTC	CAIRGTGGYGYTF
.	TRBV18	TRBJ1-3	.	TGTGCCAGCTCACCCAATACAGAAACCGTAGGAAACACCATATATTTT	CASSPNTETVGNTIYF
.	TRBV11-3	TRBJ2-5	.	TGTGCCAGCAGCCCCCGCACTAGGGGGGGCGGGGAGACCCAGTACTTC	CASSPRTRGGGETQYF
.	TRBV5-6	TRBJ1-2	.	TGTGCCAGCAGCTTGGAGGAGGGGGAGGGCTATGGCTACACCTTC	CASSLEEGEGYGYTF
.	TRBV11-2	TRBJ1-3	.	TGTGCCAGCAGCTTGGCTGAGTTCCTAGGAAACTCTGGAAACACCATATATTTT	CASSLAEFLGNSGNTIYF
.	TRBV10-2	TRBJ1-5	.	TGCGCCAGCAGCGGCAGAAGCAATCAGCCCCAGCATTTT	CASSGRSNQPQHF